A selection of T cell receptor beta chains follows, all from one sample in a study of Graves' ophthalmopathy and Graves' hyperthyroidism. Using its own MiXCR run on the multiplex PCR reads, TCRdb lists one record per CDR3 protein. The sample records some 150,000 distinct CDR3 sequences, just under 40% being singletons. The sequencing sample was made of peripheral blood. Receptor source: a man younger than 45 with Graves' ophthalmopathy. CDR3s include the opening cysteine and the closing phenylalanine or tryptophan. Fields, in order: V gene, D gene, J gene, clone size, CDR3 protein, CDR3 DNA. The D gene is left open where the match is weak. Size is omitted from some rows. Given values are once, few, many or a class for expanded clones.

v_gene: TRBV24-1; d_gene: .; j_gene: TRBJ2-5; abundance: many; CDR3aa: CATSDTGKSTETQYF; CDR3nt: TGTGCCACCAGTGACACAGGGAAATCGACAGAGACCCAGTACTTC
v_gene: TRBV28; d_gene: .; j_gene: TRBJ2-7; abundance: many; CDR3aa: CASSLDPSRPKQYF; CDR3nt: TGTGCCAGCAGTTTAGATCCGAGCAGACCCAAGCAGTACTTC
v_gene: TRBV19; d_gene: TRBD1; j_gene: TRBJ1-1; abundance: many; CDR3aa: CASSSTGKGLNTEAFF; CDR3nt: TGTGCCAGTAGTTCGACAGGGAAGGGGTTGAACACTGAAGCTTTCTTT
v_gene: TRBV12-3/TRBV12-4; d_gene: .; j_gene: TRBJ2-7; abundance: many; CDR3aa: CASSWGRTVLGEQYF; CDR3nt: TGTGCCAGCAGTTGGGGAAGGACAGTCTTAGGGGAGCAGTACTTC
v_gene: TRBV19; d_gene: .; j_gene: TRBJ1-1; abundance: many; CDR3aa: CASSIGPGMNTEAFF; CDR3nt: TGTGCCAGTAGTATAGGTCCAGGGATGAACACTGAAGCTTTCTTT
v_gene: TRBV6-2/TRBV6-3; d_gene: .; j_gene: TRBJ2-6; abundance: .; CDR3aa: CASSYTYPGGAGANVLTF; CDR3nt: TGTGCCAGCAGTTACACCTACCCCGGTGGGGCCGGGGCCAACGTCCTGACTTTC
v_gene: TRBV5-1; d_gene: TRBD1; j_gene: TRBJ2-2; abundance: many; CDR3aa: CASSLDRTGWTGELFF; CDR3nt: TGCGCCAGCAGCTTGGATAGGACAGGGTGGACCGGGGAGCTGTTTTTT
v_gene: TRBV30; d_gene: .; j_gene: TRBJ1-5; abundance: many; CDR3aa: CAWSVKGNQPQHF; CDR3nt: TGTGCCTGGAGTGTAAAGGGCAATCAGCCCCAGCATTTT
v_gene: TRBV4-1; d_gene: TRBD1; j_gene: TRBJ2-5; abundance: many; CDR3aa: CASSSRTGPETQYF; CDR3nt: TGCGCCAGCAGCAGCCGGACAGGGCCGGAGACCCAGTACTTC
v_gene: TRBV5-5; d_gene: .; j_gene: TRBJ1-2; abundance: many; CDR3aa: CASSLVWPLNYGYTF; CDR3nt: TGTGCCAGCAGCTTGGTTTGGCCCCTAAACTATGGCTACACCTTC
v_gene: TRBV12-3/TRBV12-4; d_gene: TRBD2; j_gene: TRBJ2-2; abundance: many; CDR3aa: CASSLGGRALVPGELFF; CDR3nt: TGTGCCAGCAGTTTAGGCGGGAGGGCCCTCGTACCCGGGGAGCTGTTTTTT
v_gene: TRBV20-1; d_gene: TRBD1; j_gene: TRBJ2-7; abundance: many; CDR3aa: CSASGTGFSYEQYF; CDR3nt: TGCAGTGCTAGTGGGACAGGCTTCTCCTACGAGCAGTACTTC
v_gene: TRBV6-2/TRBV6-3; d_gene: .; j_gene: TRBJ2-7; abundance: .; CDR3aa: CASLGPYEQYF; CDR3nt: TGTGCCAGCCTCGGGCCCTACGAGCAGTACTTC
v_gene: TRBV11-2; d_gene: TRBD2; j_gene: TRBJ2-7; abundance: .; CDR3aa: CASSLVPPGGQGYEQYF; CDR3nt: TGTGCCAGCAGCTTAGTTCCCCCGGGAGGCCAGGGCTACGAGCAGTACTTC
v_gene: TRBV20-1; d_gene: .; j_gene: TRBJ1-3; abundance: many; CDR3aa: CSAYGGSGNTIYF; CDR3nt: TGCAGTGCCTATGGGGGCTCTGGAAACACCATATATTTT
v_gene: TRBV28; d_gene: TRBD1; j_gene: TRBJ1-1; abundance: .; CDR3aa: CASSLEGQGWTEAFF; CDR3nt: TGTGCCAGCAGTTTAGAGGGACAGGGGTGGACTGAAGCTTTCTTT
v_gene: TRBV6-1; d_gene: .; j_gene: TRBJ1-1; abundance: .; CDR3aa: CASSEAGWGTEAFF; CDR3nt: TGTGCCAGCAGTGAAGCCGGATGGGGAACTGAAGCTTTCTTT
v_gene: TRBV19; d_gene: TRBD1; j_gene: TRBJ1-5; abundance: many; CDR3aa: CASTGQPNQPQHF; CDR3nt: TGTGCCAGCACGGGACAGCCCAATCAGCCCCAGCATTTT
v_gene: TRBV7-2; d_gene: TRBD1; j_gene: TRBJ1-1; abundance: many; CDR3aa: CASSLEGGEPEAFF; CDR3nt: TGTGCCAGCAGCTTAGAAGGGGGCGAACCTGAAGCTTTCTTT
v_gene: TRBV11-2; d_gene: TRBD2; j_gene: TRBJ2-7; abundance: many; CDR3aa: CASSSRLAGGPPYEQYF; CDR3nt: TGTGCCAGCAGCTCTCGACTAGCGGGAGGGCCACCCTACGAGCAGTACTTC
v_gene: TRBV12-3/TRBV12-4; d_gene: TRBD1; j_gene: TRBJ2-2; abundance: many; CDR3aa: CASSPSTGGGELFF; CDR3nt: TGTGCCAGCAGTCCCTCCACAGGGGGCGGGGAGCTGTTTTTT
v_gene: TRBV6-1; d_gene: TRBD1; j_gene: TRBJ2-5; abundance: few; CDR3aa: CASTAVLGTDLTQQETQYF; CDR3nt: TGTGCCAGCACTGCCGTACTGGGGACAGACCTGACGCAGCAAGAGACCCAGTACTTC
v_gene: TRBV20-1; d_gene: TRBD1; j_gene: TRBJ1-2; abundance: many; CDR3aa: CSARRTGGRHGYTF; CDR3nt: TGCAGTGCTAGAAGAACAGGGGGCAGGCATGGCTACACCTTC
v_gene: TRBV5-1; d_gene: .; j_gene: TRBJ2-2; abundance: many; CDR3aa: CASSPLAGTGELFF; CDR3nt: TGCGCCAGCAGTCCCCTAGCTGGGACCGGGGAGCTGTTTTTT
v_gene: TRBV12-3/TRBV12-4; d_gene: .; j_gene: TRBJ1-2; abundance: many; CDR3aa: CASTFSSRGERYTF; CDR3nt: TGTGCCAGCACCTTTAGTTCTCGGGGTGAGCGCTACACCTTC
v_gene: TRBV6-5; d_gene: TRBD1; j_gene: TRBJ1-5; abundance: .; CDR3aa: CASSYRQGAQPQHF; CDR3nt: TGTGCCAGCAGTTATCGACAGGGAGCGCAGCCCCAGCATTTT
v_gene: TRBV6-5; d_gene: .; j_gene: TRBJ2-7; abundance: .; CDR3aa: CASSYPTGQPYEQYF; CDR3nt: TGTGCCAGCAGTTATCCAACTGGACAGCCCTACGAGCAGTACTTC
v_gene: TRBV28; d_gene: .; j_gene: TRBJ2-7; abundance: once; CDR3aa: CASSTSAPSTYEQYF; CDR3nt: TGTGCCAGCAGTACCTCGGCCCCATCTACTTACGAGCAGTACTTC
v_gene: TRBV4-2; d_gene: .; j_gene: TRBJ1-5; abundance: many; CDR3aa: CASSQEYSNQPQHF; CDR3nt: TGTGCCAGCAGCCAAGAGTATAGCAATCAGCCCCAGCATTTT
v_gene: TRBV4-2; d_gene: .; j_gene: TRBJ1-2; abundance: .; CDR3aa: CASSQEVGTYYGYTF; CDR3nt: TGTGCCAGCAGCCAAGAGGTGGGGACTTACTATGGCTACACCTTC
v_gene: TRBV6-2/TRBV6-3; d_gene: .; j_gene: TRBJ2-5; abundance: .; CDR3aa: CASSRGHGETQYF; CDR3nt: TGTGCCAGCAGCCGTGGACATGGTGAGACCCAGTACTTC
v_gene: TRBV28; d_gene: TRBD1; j_gene: TRBJ1-2; abundance: many; CDR3aa: CASSFLDRVDGYTF; CDR3nt: TGTGCCAGCAGTTTCCTTGACAGGGTCGATGGCTACACCTTC
v_gene: TRBV30; d_gene: .; j_gene: TRBJ2-5; abundance: many; CDR3aa: CAWSGTPQETQYF; CDR3nt: TGTGCCTGGAGTGGGACTCCACAAGAGACCCAGTACTTC
v_gene: TRBV12-3/TRBV12-4; d_gene: .; j_gene: TRBJ1-1; abundance: many; CDR3aa: CASSLGLGAEAFF; CDR3nt: TGTGCCAGCAGTTTAGGATTGGGTGCTGAAGCTTTCTTT
v_gene: TRBV7-8; d_gene: TRBD1; j_gene: TRBJ1-1; abundance: many; CDR3aa: CASSFRDSTEAFF; CDR3nt: TGTGCCAGCAGCTTCCGGGACAGTACTGAAGCTTTCTTT
v_gene: TRBV28; d_gene: TRBD2; j_gene: TRBJ2-7; abundance: .; CDR3aa: CASSIGTSGITYEQYF; CDR3nt: TGTGCCAGCAGTATAGGGACTAGCGGGATAACCTACGAGCAGTACTTC
v_gene: TRBV29-1; d_gene: .; j_gene: TRBJ2-7; abundance: many; CDR3aa: CSVGEGPYEQYF; CDR3nt: TGCAGCGTTGGAGAGGGGCCCTACGAGCAGTACTTC
v_gene: TRBV30; d_gene: .; j_gene: TRBJ1-6; abundance: .; CDR3aa: CAWSASGRSPLHF; CDR3nt: TGTGCCTGGAGCGCTAGTGGGCGTTCACCCCTCCACTTT
v_gene: TRBV12-3/TRBV12-4; d_gene: .; j_gene: TRBJ1-5; abundance: many; CDR3aa: CASSLRRVDNQPQHF; CDR3nt: TGTGCCAGCAGTTTGCGGAGGGTTGACAATCAGCCCCAGCATTTT
v_gene: TRBV29-1; d_gene: .; j_gene: TRBJ2-7; abundance: many; CDR3aa: CSVRTGPISYEQYF; CDR3nt: TGCAGCGTTCGAACCGGACCGATCTCCTACGAGCAGTACTTC
v_gene: TRBV6-2/TRBV6-3; d_gene: TRBD1; j_gene: TRBJ1-3; abundance: .; CDR3aa: CASSYIPGTGSSGNTIYF; CDR3nt: TGTGCCAGCAGTTACATTCCCGGGACAGGGTCTTCTGGAAACACCATATATTTT
v_gene: TRBV27; d_gene: TRBD1; j_gene: TRBJ1-5; abundance: .; CDR3aa: CASALGQGGQPQHF; CDR3nt: TGTGCCAGCGCCCTGGGACAGGGAGGTCAGCCCCAGCATTTT
v_gene: TRBV4-3; d_gene: TRBD2; j_gene: TRBJ2-5; abundance: many; CDR3aa: CASSQDAGGETQYF; CDR3nt: TGCGCCAGCAGCCAAGATGCGGGAGGAGAGACCCAGTACTTC
v_gene: TRBV6-2/TRBV6-3; d_gene: .; j_gene: TRBJ2-7; abundance: many; CDR3aa: CASKGSGSYGQYF; CDR3nt: TGTGCCAGCAAGGGCTCCGGGAGCTACGGGCAGTACTTC
v_gene: TRBV5-1; d_gene: TRBD1; j_gene: TRBJ2-7; abundance: many; CDR3aa: CASSPAGTGVTYEQYF; CDR3nt: TGCGCCAGCAGCCCGGCTGGGACAGGTGTTACCTACGAGCAGTACTTC
v_gene: TRBV12-3/TRBV12-4; d_gene: .; j_gene: TRBJ2-5; abundance: many; CDR3aa: CASSRTGRETQYF; CDR3nt: TGTGCCAGCAGTCGAACAGGGAGAGAGACCCAGTACTTC
v_gene: TRBV20-1; d_gene: TRBD2; j_gene: TRBJ2-7; abundance: .; CDR3aa: CSARRAGVDYEQYF; CDR3nt: TGCAGTGCCAGAAGAGCGGGAGTGGACTACGAGCAGTACTTC
v_gene: TRBV7-3; d_gene: .; j_gene: TRBJ1-1; abundance: once; CDR3aa: CASSPSMGREAFF; CDR3nt: TGTGCCAGCAGCCCCTCCATGGGGAGAGAAGCTTTCTTT
v_gene: TRBV6-5; d_gene: TRBD1; j_gene: TRBJ1-6; abundance: many; CDR3aa: CASSWGQNNSPLHF; CDR3nt: TGTGCCAGCAGTTGGGGACAGAATAATTCACCCCTCCACTTT
v_gene: TRBV28; d_gene: TRBD1; j_gene: TRBJ1-5; abundance: .; CDR3aa: CASSSFGTGYNQPPHF; CDR3nt: TGTGCCAGCAGTTCCTTCGGGACAGGCTACAATCAGCCCCCGCATTTT
v_gene: TRBV5-1; d_gene: .; j_gene: TRBJ1-1; abundance: many; CDR3aa: CASSHPGGGAGAFF; CDR3nt: TGCGCCAGCAGCCACCCCGGGGGGGGCGCTGGGGCTTTCTTT
v_gene: TRBV29-1; d_gene: .; j_gene: TRBJ1-1; abundance: many; CDR3aa: CSAATGPTEAFF; CDR3nt: TGCAGCGCCGCCACTGGCCCCACTGAAGCTTTCTTT
v_gene: TRBV3-1; d_gene: TRBD2; j_gene: TRBJ2-5; abundance: few; CDR3aa: CASSQGSSGRLETQYF; CDR3nt: TGTGCCAGCAGCCAAGGGAGTAGCGGGAGGTTGGAGACCCAGTACTTC
v_gene: TRBV13; d_gene: .; j_gene: TRBJ1-1; abundance: many; CDR3aa: CASSGTNTEAFF; CDR3nt: TGTGCCAGCAGCGGGACGAACACTGAAGCTTTCTTT
v_gene: TRBV5-4; d_gene: TRBD1; j_gene: TRBJ1-6; abundance: many; CDR3aa: CASSLGGTAGDSPLHF; CDR3nt: TGTGCCAGCAGCTTGGGCGGGACAGCCGGGGATTCACCCCTCCACTTT
v_gene: TRBV7-3; d_gene: .; j_gene: TRBJ2-2; abundance: .; CDR3aa: CASGGTNAGELFF; CDR3nt: TGTGCCAGTGGGGGTACCAACGCCGGGGAGCTGTTTTTT
v_gene: TRBV12-3/TRBV12-4; d_gene: TRBD1; j_gene: TRBJ2-7; abundance: .; CDR3aa: CASSLEAGGFLAYEQYF; CDR3nt: TGTGCCAGCAGTTTAGAGGCAGGGGGATTCCTAGCCTACGAGCAGTACTTC